This T cell receptor (beta chain) was sequenced for a study of cytomegalovirus exposure and HLA in healthy donors. All the people who gave samples were healthy bone marrow donors. In the PCR, 60 Vbeta and 13 Jbeta primers were used. Clones were read by immunoSEQ multiplex PCR, and TCRdb kept only the in-frame ones, dropping some. The data contain roughly 200,000 clones, 70% to 85% of them singletons. V gave up 4 bases and J gave up 2 bases; unmatched junction bases: 10. This CDR3 comprises 17 residues. Germline-derived CDR1 and CDR2 are MGHRA and YSYEKL. This clone has only a few counts. This sequence originates from a woman aged 25 to 45 in good health and CMV-seropositive. The material sequenced was PBMCs. The rearrangement joins TRBV4-1 to TRBJ2-7, with 11 bases matching TRBD2. CDR3 coding DNA: TGCGCCAGCAGCCGACCGACTAGCGGGAAAACCACCTACGAGCAGTACTTC. Translating gives CASSRPTSGKTTYEQYF.